These T cell receptor beta chains were read from a single sample in a study of blood T cells in healthy people across ages. TCRdb re-derived calls from the 5' RACE reads in MiXCR, one entry per CDR3 protein. The table shows hundreds of thousands of distinct CDR3 sequences, with under 30% occurring only once. What was sequenced was blood. These receptor sequences come from an elderly woman in good health. Both conserved end residues are part of each CDR3. A D gene is named only where the DNA matches it firmly. The listing skips clone size in some rows; elsewhere it reads once, few, many or a size class.

v_gene	abundance	d_gene	j_gene	CDR3nt	CDR3aa
TRBV20-1	many	TRBD2	TRBJ2-3	TGCAGTGCTAGGGCCGGGACTAGCGGCTCTAGCACAGATACGCAGTATTTT	CSARAGTSGSSTDTQYF
TRBV9	many	-	TRBJ1-2	TGTGCCAGCAGCGCGGTGTGGGGCGGTGGCTACACCTTC	CASSAVWGGGYTF
TRBV10-2	-	TRBD2	TRBJ2-5	TGCGCCGGCACCCTTAGCGGGGGGTTGACCAATGAGCAGTACTTC	CAGTLSGGLTNEQYF
TRBV14	few	TRBD1	TRBJ2-1	TGTGCCAGCAGCCCTCGACCGGGACAGGGATACAATGAGCAGTTCTTC	CASSPRPGQGYNEQFF
TRBV6-1	few	-	TRBJ1-5	TGTGCCAGCGGGGAGAGCCAGAAGGGCAATCAGCCCCAGCATTTT	CASGESQKGNQPQHF
TRBV19	-	TRBD1	TRBJ2-6	TGTGCCACATGGGACAGGGGACTCTCTGGGGCCAACGTCCTGACTTTC	CATWDRGLSGANVLTF
TRBV7-2	many	-	TRBJ2-7	TGTGCCAGCAGCTTAGCGGCGGGAAGCTCCTACGAGCAGTACTTC	CASSLAAGSSYEQYF
TRBV10-3	few	-	TRBJ1-2	TGTGCCATCAGGGAGCCGAAGAGGCCCCTCGGCTACACCTTC	CAIREPKRPLGYTF
TRBV5-1	many	-	TRBJ2-3	TGCGCCAGCAGCTTAAATCCCACAAGCACAGATACGCAGTATTTT	CASSLNPTSTDTQYF
TRBV2	many	-	TRBJ2-3	TGTGCCAGCTTGACGGCGGATACGCAGTATTTT	CASLTADTQYF
TRBV12-3/TRBV12-4	-	-	TRBJ2-3	TGTGCCAGCAGTTGGAGAGGGCGCGCAGATACGCAGTATTTT	CASSWRGRADTQYF
TRBV7-2	-	TRBD1	TRBJ1-2	TGTGCCAGCAGGGGGACAGGGGGTAATGGCTACACCTTC	CASRGTGGNGYTF
TRBV4-3	many	TRBD2	TRBJ2-3	TGCGCCAGCAGCCAAGAGGGGCGGGGGGCCCCTACGCAGTATTTT	CASSQEGRGAPTQYF
TRBV3-1	-	TRBD1	TRBJ1-1	TGTGCCAGCAGAGACGACAGGGGGCTTACTGAAGCTTTCTTT	CASRDDRGLTEAFF
TRBV20-1	many	-	TRBJ2-3	TGCAGTGCTAGGGGCAGGGTCCGCGATACGCAGTATTTT	CSARGRVRDTQYF
TRBV5-1	many	-	TRBJ2-5	TGCGCCAGCACCGCCCAGACTCAGGGTGGGGAGACCCAGTACTTC	CASTAQTQGGETQYF
TRBV4-2	-	-	TRBJ1-5	TGTGCCAGCAGCCAAGATACGCTTTCGCAGCCCCAGCATTTT	CASSQDTLSQPQHF
TRBV6-1	many	TRBD1	TRBJ2-7	TGTGCCAGCAGTCGCCCGGGACAGGGGACCTACGAGCAGTACTTC	CASSRPGQGTYEQYF
TRBV2	few	TRBD2	TRBJ2-3	TGTGCCAGCAGATGGCGGGGGAACACAGATACGCAGTATTTT	CASRWRGNTDTQYF
TRBV19	-	-	TRBJ2-7	TGTGCCAGTAGTATACGCAACGAGCAGTACTTC	CASSIRNEQYF
TRBV10-3	-	TRBD2	TRBJ2-7	TGTGCCATCAGTGACCCGGGAGGGAGGGAACCCTACGAGCAGTACTTC	CAISDPGGREPYEQYF
TRBV9	many	-	TRBJ2-3	TGTGCCAGCAGCCCCCGACTAGTGGGGACGCAGTATTTT	CASSPRLVGTQYF
TRBV7-2	-	-	TRBJ1-5	TGTGCCGGCAGCTTACAGGGCCGCGGACAGCCCCAGCATTTT	CAGSLQGRGQPQHF
TRBV6-5	-	-	TRBJ1-2	TGTGCCAGCAGTTACTTACCCCCCCGCGGCAGGGGAAACTATGGCTACACCTTC	CASSYLPPRGRGNYGYTF
TRBV14	-	-	TRBJ1-1	TGTGCCAGCAGCGCCCAAATGTCGACTGAAGCTTTCTTT	CASSAQMSTEAFF
TRBV20-1	many	TRBD1	TRBJ2-1	TGCAGTGCAGGACAGGGGCGCAAGCGGTTCTTC	CSAGQGRKRFF
TRBV12-3/TRBV12-4	-	-	TRBJ1-1	TGTGCCAGCAGTCGACGGTTGAACACTGAAGCTTTCTTT	CASSRRLNTEAFF
TRBV3-1	many	TRBD1	TRBJ2-1	TGTGCCAGCACCGGGGACAGGGGAGGTGAGCAGTTCTTC	CASTGDRGGEQFF
TRBV7-9	many	TRBD1	TRBJ1-5	TGTGCCAGCAGCTTAGGCCTAACAGGGGGCCATGATCAGCCCCAGCATTTT	CASSLGLTGGHDQPQHF
TRBV10-3	-	TRBD1	TRBJ1-1	TGTGCCATCAGGGAAGACAGGGGAGGGTACACTGAAGCTTTCTTT	CAIREDRGGYTEAFF
TRBV12-3/TRBV12-4	many	TRBD1	TRBJ2-1	TGTGCCAGCAGTTTAGCTACCGGGACAGGGCGCAATGAGCAGTTCTTC	CASSLATGTGRNEQFF
TRBV7-9	few	-	TRBJ2-2	TGTGCCAGCCACTTCATGCGGGATACCGGGGAGCTGTTTTTT	CASHFMRDTGELFF
TRBV29-1	many	TRBD1	TRBJ1-5	TGCAGCGTTTCTTGGACAGGGGACATCAATCAGCCCCAGCATTTT	CSVSWTGDINQPQHF
TRBV25-1	-	-	TRBJ1-1	TGTGCCAGCAGTGAGCCCGCAGGGACCACTGAAGCTTTCTTT	CASSEPAGTTEAFF
TRBV30	many	-	TRBJ2-3	TGTGCCTGGAGGAGTACCAGCACAGATACGCAGTATTTT	CAWRSTSTDTQYF
TRBV30	many	-	TRBJ2-6	TGTGCCAGCATCCTAGGGGGGTCTGGGGCCAACGTCCTGACTTTC	CASILGGSGANVLTF
TRBV7-2	many	TRBD2	TRBJ2-3	TGTGCCAGCAGCCTAAATAGCGGGGCAGATACGCAGTATTTT	CASSLNSGADTQYF
TRBV20-1	many	-	TRBJ2-5	TGCAGTGCTTTGCTGCAGGTCCAAGAGACCCAGTACTTC	CSALLQVQETQYF
TRBV13	-	-	TRBJ2-4	TGTGCCAGCAGCGTCTCCTACCAGACATATCTAGCCAAAAACATTCAGTACTTC	CASSVSYQTYLAKNIQYF
TRBV7-9	many	TRBD2	TRBJ2-7	TGTGCCAGCAGCCCGGGGGGGGGTAGTCGGGAGCAGTACTTC	CASSPGGGSREQYF
TRBV6-2/TRBV6-3	many	TRBD1	TRBJ1-2	TGTGCCAGCAGTTGGACAGGATCGAACTATGGCTACACCTTC	CASSWTGSNYGYTF
TRBV20-1	-	-	TRBJ2-5	TGCAGTGCTAGTCGGCAGACGAACACCAATGAGCAGTACTTC	CSASRQTNTNEQYF